The T cell receptor (beta chain) described here comes from a study of blood T cell repertoires in COVID-19. Study background: Donors in the United States, Italy and Spain gave samples during acute or convalescent COVID-19. In each case, the material was cDNA or gDNA derived from T cells, B-cell-depleted T cells, or PBMCs.

Methods used by the authors: Scientists estimated how many nucleated cells there were by amplifying reference gene primers. The table came from immunoSEQ multiplex PCR; TCRdb's copy has only in-frame clones and leaves some out. V and J calls and clone size are copied from that table; D and trimming were computed from the DNA. The sample holds roughly 15,000 clones, roughly 82% seen once. The CDR3 has 16 amino acids. V was shortened by 3 bases and J by 5 bases, with 19 bases between the two germline ends. Germline V lookup: CDR1 SGHAT, CDR2 FQNNGV. This sequence joins TRBV11-2 and TRBJ2-5; possibly TRBD1 for D (6 bases). The receptor was derived from a man aged 80 or over with active COVID-19. The source material was peripheral blood. This chain's CDR3 is CASSFDPTGSWETQYF. CDR3 DNA sequence: TGTGCCAGCAGCTTCGACCCCACAGGGAGTTGGGAGACCCAGTACTTC.